The 7 T cell receptor beta chains below all came from one sample that was sequenced in a study of shared clonotypes between healthy human individuals. TCRdb keeps only in-frame clones here, not all; method: immunoSEQ multiplex PCR. The sample gives 2 million to 3 million clones, approximately 90% of which show up once; roughly 0.13% is in the top ten. The sequenced sample consisted of naive CD4+ T cells sorted from blood. This sample's subset: CD45RA+ positively selected. The source of these receptors is a man younger than 30 in good health.

This rearrangement joins TRBV27 to TRBJ2-7, with 9 bases fitting TRBD2. Germline V gives CDR1 MNHEY, CDR2 SMNVEV (reference sequence). CDR3 size: 14 residues. Trimming cost V 0 bases and J 7 bases; bases outside gene matches: 4. CDR3: CASSLSWLAGEQYF. DNA of the CDR3: TGTGCCAGCAGTTTATCGTGGCTAGCGGGGGAGCAGTACTTC.

The gene calls are TRBV6-5 and TRBJ2-7, with D possibly TRBD1 on 5 matching bases. CDR1 and CDR2 (germline): MNHEY, SVGAGI. The V gene lost 5 bases and the J gene lost 3 bases, with 8 bases spanning the gap. This CDR3 comprises 12 residues. CDR3 DNA: TGTGCCAGCAGTAGACAGAGCTACGAGCAGTACTTC. It translates to CASSRQSYEQYF.

Note on this clone: Other DNA sequences in the same sample also yield this CDR3. The rearrangement links TRBV2 to TRBJ1-1; D is possibly TRBD1 (6 bases). V was trimmed by 4 bases and J by 1 base, leaving 10 bases between them. CDR3 length equals 14 residues. Germline assignment: CDR1 SNHLY and CDR2 FYNNEI. In DNA form, the CDR3 reads TGTGCCAGCAGTGTTGGCAGGGGGAACACTGAAGCTTTCTTT. Its translation is CASSVGRGNTEAFF.

About this clone: Other DNA sequences of this sample code for an identical CDR3. The chain couples TRBV28 to TRBJ2-7, with D unclear. The CDR3 consists of 12 residues. Trimming removed 8 bases at V and 0 bases at J, with 8 bases between. Looked up from germline, CDR1 is MDHEN and CDR2 is SYDVKM. This chain's CDR3 is CASARSSYEQYF. The DNA for the CDR3 is TGTGCCAGCGCCAGGAGCTCCTACGAGCAGTACTTC.

The CDR3 sequence: CASSPQVGAGANVLTF. CDR3 nucleotide sequence: TGTGCCAGCAGCCCCCAAGTCGGCGCTGGGGCCAACGTCCTGACTTTC. The chain is built from TRBV7-6 and TRBJ2-6; D not resolved. This CDR3 region has 16 residues. V was shortened by 5 bases and J by 2 bases, with 13 bases between the two germline ends. CDR1 is SGHVS and CDR2 is FNYEAQ in the germline V gene.

The chain employs TRBV7-2 and TRBJ2-7; tentatively, D is TRBD2 (5 bases). Germline CDR1 is SGHTA and CDR2 is FQGNSA. CDR3 length equals 11 residues. Between the trimmed V and J ends, which lost 5 bases and 6 bases, there was a span of 8 bases. The CDR3 loop reads CASSRTSEQYF. The CDR3 DNA reads TGTGCCAGCAGCCGTACTAGCGAGCAGTACTTC.

The chain has TRBV10-2 and TRBJ2-3, with D perhaps matching TRBD1 or TRBD2 (5 bases each). V gave up 5 bases and J gave up 6 bases, with 21 bases separating them. This CDR3 has 16 amino acids. The germline gives CDR1 WSHSY, CDR2 SAAADI. The CDR3 nucleotides are TGCGCCAGCAGTAGAGGTAGCGCCCTGGGGGAGGATACGCAGTATTTT. This encodes CASSRGSALGEDTQYF.